This TCR beta chain came from a study of CD8 T cells in ankylosing spondylitis. Regarding the study as a whole: Earlier studies detected some motif variants in reactive arthritis synovial fluid and blood. Clones linked to disease, bearing a CD8+ phenotype, were relatively rare in peripheral blood. There was reportedly significant enrichment of clones that were disease-linked in matched ankylosing spondylitis synovial fluid.

This clonotype was counted between two and nine times. Its target is unknown. As the method for making TCR beta libraries, quantitative 5'-RACE with molecular barcodes was used. TCRdb processed the 5' RACE reads anew with MiXCR; each CDR3 protein has one entry. This repertoire shows 200,000 to 250,000 distinct CDR3 sequences, around 24% found once; its top ten account for 5% to 7.5%. Germline CDR1 and CDR2: SGHTA and FQGNSA. The CDR3 consists of 13 residues. V gave up 5 bases and J gave up 8 bases, with 15 bases separating them. The clonotype was recovered from a male donor with ankylosing spondylitis or in good health (not recorded which). Sequences were obtained from blood, either unsorted or a sorted T cell fraction (not recorded which). This sequence joins TRBV7-2 and TRBJ2-5, with a possible D match to TRBD2 (5 bases). The CDR3 spells CASSTRGQVTQYF. In DNA form, the CDR3 reads TGTGCCAGCAGCACCCGGGGTCAGGTAACCCAGTACTTC.